This paragraph covers one T cell receptor beta chain sequence. Per the authors' pipeline: Amplifying reference gene primers gave estimates of nucleated cell counts. Here immunoSEQ multiplex PCR was the method, and the copy in TCRdb shows in-frame clones only, minus some. The V and J calls and clone size are taken from that table; D and trimming were inferred from the DNA. Of fewer than 250,000 clones in the sample, 83% are singletons; the top ten hold 7.4%. These data belong to a study of blood T cell repertoires in COVID-19. The wider study: The United States, Italy and Spain were the sources of the acute and convalescent COVID-19 samples. T cells, B-cell-depleted T cells, or PBMCs provided the cDNA or gDNA that served as material.

Sequenced material: peripheral blood. The clonotype originates from a woman aged 50 to 60 with acute or convalescent COVID-19.

The CDR3 is CASSHQTGPNEKLFF. DNA of the CDR3: TGTGCCAGCAGTCACCAGACAGGGCCTAATGAAAAACTGTTTTTT. The chain combines TRBV28 with TRBJ1-4; the match to TRBD1 covers 7 bases. J was trimmed by 3 bases and V by 5 bases; bases with no gene match: 6. Germline lookup yields CDR1 MDHEN and CDR2 SYDVKM. This CDR3 contains 15 residues.